The present T cell receptor (beta chain) was sequenced within a study of shared clonotypes between healthy human individuals. Study-wide background: The donors, two women and a few men, were aged 18 to 49.

This CDR3 comprises 16 residues. The V end was cut by 1 base, the J end by 2 bases, with 15 bases between. Germline V gene data show CDR1 as LNHNV and CDR2 as YYDKDF (reference sequence). Genomic DNA of each subset was evenly split across several immunoSEQ plates. The protocol was immunoSEQ multiplex PCR, while the TCRdb copy is restricted to in-frame clones and leaves out a portion. The sample carries 550,000 to 850,000 clones, 55% to 75% recorded once. In the CD4+ fraction, cells were divided into CD45RA+ naive and CD45RA-negative memory subsets. The V call is TRBV15, the J call TRBJ2-7, with D perhaps matching TRBD1 or TRBD2 (5 bases each). Sequencing was done on a sample of memory CD4+ T cells sorted from blood. Subset meaning: CD45RA-negative fraction. The TCR sequence derives from a woman aged 30 to 39 in good health. Written as DNA, the CDR3 is TGTGCCACCAGCAGAGGGGGCGTAATGGGGGCCTACGAGCAGTACTTC. Translated, it gives CATSRGGVMGAYEQYF.